These 26 T cell receptor beta chains share one sample of origin, sequenced in a study of blood T cell repertoires in COVID-19. The table came from immunoSEQ multiplex PCR; TCRdb's copy has only in-frame clones and leaves some out. The sample yields fewer than 150,000 clones, more than 70% seen once. The specimen was peripheral blood. The receptors were gathered from an older woman with acute or convalescent COVID-19.

This chain uses TRBV7-8 with TRBJ1-4; the match to TRBD1 covers 7 bases. Germline assignment: CDR1 SGHVS and CDR2 FQNEAQ. The CDR3 loop spans 14 amino acids. Unmatched junction bases numbered 6, after V lost 1 base and J lost 10 bases. This CDR3 reads CASSLVAGTAKLFF. In DNA, the CDR3 is TGTGCCAGCAGCTTAGTCGCCGGGACAGCAAAACTGTTTTTT.

This clone was recorded only once. The chain employs TRBV7-6 and TRBJ1-2; D possibly corresponds to TRBD1 (5 bases). The length of the CDR3 is 13 residues. Germline V gene lookup returns CDR1 SGHVS and CDR2 FNYEAQ. The germline V and J ends were trimmed by 0 bases and 7 bases, with 9 bases remaining between them. CDR3: CASSLAPGFGYTF. CDR3 in DNA: TGTGCCAGCAGCTTAGCGCCAGGGTTTGGCTACACCTTC.

This chain uses TRBV19 with TRBJ2-1, with TRBD2 matching over 7 bases. V trimming: 1 base; J trimming: 3 bases; junction bases outside the gene matches: 6. This CDR3 contains 16 residues. Germline loops: CDR1 LNHDA, CDR2 SQIVND (reference sequence). DNA for the CDR3: TGTGCCAGTAGTATAGTGGGGACTACCCTCTACAATGAGCAGTTCTTC. It codes for CASSIVGTTLYNEQFF.

This chain joins TRBV18 and TRBJ1-4; TRBD1 matches at 8 bases. The closer fit of TRBJ2-2 to the DNA end suggests the J call may be wrong. CDR1 and CDR2 from the germline V gene are KGHSH and LQKENI. The CDR3 extends over 15 amino acids. CDR3 sequence reads: CASSLAGTGGTELFF. The CDR3 DNA follows: TGTGCCAGCTCACTCGCTGGGACAGGAGGAACGGAGCTGTTTTTT.

J is TRBJ1-1 and V is TRBV5-5; D unclear. This CDR3 is built from 12 residues. V was shortened by 4 bases and J by 11 bases, with 15 bases between the two germline ends. CDR1 SGHKS and CDR2 YYEKEE come from the germline V gene (reference sequence). CDR3 bases: TGTGCCAGCAGCACCGAAGTCCGAGGGGCTTTCTTT. Its translation: CASSTEVRGAFF.

This sequence joins TRBV30 and TRBJ2-2; 8 bases match TRBD2. The CDR3 loop spans 17 amino acids. With 7 bases clipped from V and 5 bases from J, the junction kept 18 bases outside the gene matches. The germline V gene encodes CDR1 GTSNPN and CDR2 SVGIG (reference sequence). The CDR3 sequence is CAYARGIGGRRTGELFF. The CDR3 region has the DNA TGTGCCTACGCTAGAGGTATAGGCGGGAGGCGAACCGGGGAGCTGTTTTTT. The full variable domain, in which reference TRBV30 and TRBJ2-2 provide the parts outside the CDR3, is SQTIHQWPATLVQPVGSPLSLECTVEGTSNPNLYWYRQAAGRGLQLLFYSVGIGQISSEVPQNLSASRPQDRQFILSSKKLLLSDSGFYLCAYARGIGGRRTGELFFGEGSRLTVL.

The rearrangement links TRBV6-6 to TRBJ2-1; TRBD2 aligns across 9 bases. V trimming: 2 bases; J trimming: 6 bases; junction bases outside the gene matches: 5. The CDR3 has 15 residues. Germline V gives CDR1 MNHNY, CDR2 SVGAGI (reference sequence). CDR3 region: CASSYMAGGLNEQFF. Written as DNA, the CDR3 is TGTGCCAGCAGTTACATGGCGGGAGGGCTCAATGAGCAGTTCTTC.

This chain uses TRBV9 with TRBJ1-1; D is unresolved. V was trimmed by 0 bases and J by 7 bases, leaving 10 bases between them. The CDR3 is 13 residues long. Germline values: CDR1 SGDLS, CDR2 YYNGEE. In DNA, the CDR3 is TGTGCCAGCAGCGTAGCTGGATACAGTGAAGCTTTCTTT. The encoded protein is CASSVAGYSEAFF.

The chain's CDR3 is CASSILGQVVGGYTF. Written as DNA, the CDR3 is TGTGCCAGTAGTATCCTCGGACAGGTGGTGGGAGGCTACACCTTC. The chain recombines TRBV19 with TRBJ1-2; 7 positions agree with TRBD1. V lost 3 bases, J lost 8 bases, and 12 bases stayed unmatched. The CDR3 has 15 amino acids. Germline assignment: CDR1 LNHDA and CDR2 SQIVND (reference sequence).

The chain joins TRBV15 to TRBJ2-1; D perhaps matches TRBD2 (6 bases). The CDR3 loop spans 15 amino acids. The V end was cut by 1 base, the J end by 1 base, with 8 bases between. In germline, CDR1 is LNHNV, CDR2 YYDKDF (reference sequence). CDR3 sequence (DNA): TGTGCCACCAGCAGAGCCGGGAGTTCCTACAATGAGCAGTTCTTC. It translates to CATSRAGSSYNEQFF.

The J gene is TRBJ1-4, the V gene TRBV19; D is unclear. The germline V gene encodes CDR1 LNHDA and CDR2 SQIVND (reference sequence). Trimming cost V 9 bases and J 0 bases, with 11 bases left between them. The CDR3 spans 14 residues. CDR3 residues: CASVDSATNEKLFF. The CDR3 DNA follows: TGTGCCAGCGTGGACTCCGCAACTAATGAAAAACTGTTTTTT. Filled out from reference TRBV19 and TRBJ1-4, the complete variable domain reads DGGITQSPKYLFRKEGQNVTLSCEQNLNHDAMYWYRQDPGQGLRLIYYSQIVNDFQKGDIAEGYSVSREKKESFPLTVTSAQKNPTAFYLCASVDSATNEKLFFGSGTQLSVL.

V usage is TRBV18 and J usage is TRBJ2-1, with 7 nucleotides matching TRBD2. Germline loops: CDR1 KGHSH, CDR2 LQKENI. The CDR3 consists of 13 residues. V trimming: 1 base; J trimming: 14 bases; junction bases outside the gene matches: 8. As DNA, the CDR3 is TGTGCCAGCTCACCACAGGGGCTAGCGGAAAAGTTCTTC. It specifies CASSPQGLAEKFF.

V usage is TRBV19 and J usage is TRBJ2-3, with 8 bases matching TRBD1. Unmatched junction bases numbered 7, after V lost 5 bases and J lost 6 bases. CDR1 and CDR2 from the germline V gene are LNHDA and SQIVND (reference sequence). The CDR3 contains 14 residues. The CDR3 DNA reads TGTGCCAGTAGTCTACACAGGGGGTGGGATACGCAGTATTTT. This gives the protein CASSLHRGWDTQYF.

This rearrangement joins TRBV19 to TRBJ1-4; 7 bases map to TRBD1. The junction had 8 bases not matched to a gene; V was cut back by 6 bases and J by 4 bases. CDR3 length equals 15 residues. Germline values: CDR1 LNHDA, CDR2 SQIVND (reference sequence). CDR3 bases: TGTGCCAGTAGGGAACCGGGACAGATTAATGAAAAACTGTTTTTT. It codes for CASREPGQINEKLFF.

This clone was counted only a few times. The rearrangement links TRBV9 to TRBJ2-1; unclear D gene. This CDR3 contains 14 residues. Trimming took off 0 bases at V and 8 bases at J, with 12 bases between the two ends. Germline V lookup: CDR1 SGDLS, CDR2 YYNGEE. Here the CDR3 reads CASSVGTQSHEQFF. The CDR3, as DNA: TGTGCCAGCAGCGTAGGTACCCAGTCCCATGAGCAGTTCTTC.

This clone has just one count. This sequence joins TRBV29-1 and TRBJ1-6; TRBD1 agrees at 7 bases. V shed 2 bases and J 5 bases; nucleotides not matched to a gene: 6. Germline lookup yields CDR1 SQVTM and CDR2 ANQGSEA. This CDR3 region has 15 residues. Written as DNA, the CDR3 is TGCAGCGTTGAACCCACACAGGGGAATAATTCACCCCTCCACTTT. Its translation is CSVEPTQGNNSPLHF.

The V gene is TRBV12-2, the J gene TRBJ2-2; TRBD1 was called by the table and not checked on the DNA. TRBV12-2 is a known pseudogene. The CDR3 is 16 residues long. The CDR3 is CASRFPGQIHTGELFF. CDR3 nucleotide sequence: TGTGCAAGTCGCTTCCCGGGACAGATCCACACCGGGGAGCTGTTTTTT.

The chain recombines TRBV28 with TRBJ1-2; D uncertain. With 5 bases removed from V and 3 bases from J, the gap between germline ends came to 22 bases. CDR3 length equals 17 residues. Germline-derived CDR1 and CDR2 are MDHEN and SYDVKM. CDR3 loop: CASSLPLFLNADYGYTF. CDR3 DNA: TGTGCCAGCAGTCTCCCCCTCTTCCTTAACGCGGACTATGGCTACACCTTC.

The table lists this clone with a count of one. V is TRBV5-6 and J is TRBJ1-1, with 8 bases matching TRBD1. Losses at the gene ends were 5 bases for V and 5 bases for J; bases not matched to a gene: 8. This CDR3 comprises 14 residues. Germline V lookup: CDR1 SGHDT, CDR2 YYEEEE. As DNA, the CDR3 is TGTGCCAGCAGACCCCAGGGGGCTGGGACTGAAGCTTTCTTT. Protein sequence: CASRPQGAGTEAFF.

V gene TRBV19 combines with J gene TRBJ1-2, with D possibly matching TRBD1 (5 bases). Germline V gene sequence: CDR1 LNHDA, CDR2 SQIVND (reference sequence). Trimming stripped 5 bases from V and 4 bases from J, with 17 bases between. The CDR3 totals 15 residues. The CDR3 region is CASSPTGGTFYGYTF. The CDR3 DNA follows: TGTGCCAGTAGTCCCACGGGGGGGACCTTCTATGGCTACACCTTC.

In DNA, the CDR3 is TGTGCCAGCTTCCCAGGTAACTGGGGAGGAAACACTGAAGCTTTCTTT. Encoded protein: CASFPGNWGGNTEAFF. This chain joins TRBV18 and TRBJ1-1, with D uncertain. Germline V CDR1 and CDR2: KGHSH, LQKENI. The CDR3 runs 16 residues. Trimming cost V 7 bases and J 2 bases, with 20 bases left between them.

CDR3 residues: CASSHGTGHNSPLHF. The CDR3, as DNA: TGTGCCAGCAGCCATGGGACAGGCCATAATTCACCCCTCCACTTT. This sequence joins TRBV3-1 (or the pseudogene TRBV3-2) and TRBJ1-6; 8 nucleotides align to TRBD1. This CDR3 is built from 15 residues. Germline-derived CDR1 and CDR2 are LGHDT and YNNKEL (reference sequence). V shed 3 bases and J 5 bases; nucleotides not matched to a gene: 3.

V usage is TRBV6-5 and J usage is TRBJ2-3, with D maybe TRBD1 (5 bases). Deletions cut 6 bases from V and 6 bases from J, with 16 bases between. CDR1 is MNHEY, CDR2 SVGAGI, per germline. The CDR3 is 14 amino acids. This chain's CDR3 is CASRIQVGLDTQYF. The CDR3 bases are TGTGCCAGCAGGATACAGGTCGGGTTGGATACGCAGTATTTT.

J is TRBJ2-3 and V is TRBV11-3; perhaps TRBD1 as D (5 bases). This CDR3 has 12 amino acids. The V gene's germline CDR1 is SGHNT and CDR2 YENEEA. Between the trimmed V and J ends, which lost 5 bases and 8 bases, there was a span of 11 bases. CDR3 DNA sequence: TGTGCCAGCAGCCCCCCAAGGGGTACGCAGTATTTT. Translated, it gives CASSPPRGTQYF.

The genes are TRBV18 and TRBJ1-1, with D possibly matching TRBD1 (5 bases). There are 13 residues in the CDR3. Germline V gene sequence: CDR1 KGHSH, CDR2 LQKENI. V gave up 2 bases and J gave up 3 bases, with 7 bases separating them. The CDR3, as DNA: TGTGCCAGCTCACCAGCGGGGCACACTGAAGCTTTCTTT. Encoded protein: CASSPAGHTEAFF.

This CDR3 reads CASSQWQGWNYGYTF. CDR3 nucleotide sequence: TGTGCCAGCAGCCAATGGCAGGGTTGGAACTATGGCTACACCTTC. The chain joins TRBV14 to TRBJ1-2, with a weak D call TRBD1 (5 bases). The CDR3 is 15 amino acids. V lost 2 bases and J 2 bases, leaving 12 bases between the germline ends. Germline-derived CDR1 and CDR2 are SGHDN and FVKESK.